In this sample, the clone carrying this TCR beta chain turned up many times. Germline V gene sequence: CDR1 LGHDT, CDR2 YNNKEL (reference sequence). Trimming shortened V by 7 bases and J by 7 bases, and 16 bases separated the two germline ends. This CDR3 has 13 residues. This sample is part of a study of T cells in Graves' hyperthyroidism and ophthalmopathy. Diagnostic assessment was based on clinical symptoms, serum thyroxine and TRAb, thyroid ultrasound and orbital computed tomography. RNA transcripts served as the template for amplifying TCR beta CDR3 regions. The study used the HTBI primer set for a first-round RT-PCR of the TCR CDR3. TCRdb called the multiplex PCR reads again in MiXCR, with one record for every CDR3 protein. The table lists approximately 610,000 distinct CDR3 sequences, approximately 15% of them singletons.

This sequence was found in a woman in her late teens or twenties with Graves' hyperthyroidism. The chain combines TRBV3-1 with TRBJ1-1; D unresolved. The sample was blood. As DNA, the CDR3 is TGTGCCAGCACCCGAGGGAGCCAACTTGAAGCTTTCTTT. Its translation: CASTRGSQLEAFF.